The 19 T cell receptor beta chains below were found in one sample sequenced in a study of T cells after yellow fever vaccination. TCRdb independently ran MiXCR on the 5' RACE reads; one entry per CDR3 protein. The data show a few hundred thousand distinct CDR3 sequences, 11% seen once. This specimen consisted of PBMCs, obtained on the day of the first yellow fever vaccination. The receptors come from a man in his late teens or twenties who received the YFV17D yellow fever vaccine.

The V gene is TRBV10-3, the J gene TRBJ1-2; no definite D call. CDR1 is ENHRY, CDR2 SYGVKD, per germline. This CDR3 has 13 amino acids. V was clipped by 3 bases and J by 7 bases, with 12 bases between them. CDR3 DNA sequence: TGTGCCATCAGTGAAATCCAACCCCTTGGCTACACCTTC. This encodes CAISEIQPLGYTF.

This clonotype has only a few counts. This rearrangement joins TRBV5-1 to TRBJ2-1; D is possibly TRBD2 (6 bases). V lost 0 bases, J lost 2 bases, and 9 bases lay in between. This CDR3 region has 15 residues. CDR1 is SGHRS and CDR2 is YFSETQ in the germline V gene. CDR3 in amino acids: CASSLASETYNEQFF. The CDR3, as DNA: TGCGCCAGCAGCTTGGCTAGCGAGACCTACAATGAGCAGTTCTTC.

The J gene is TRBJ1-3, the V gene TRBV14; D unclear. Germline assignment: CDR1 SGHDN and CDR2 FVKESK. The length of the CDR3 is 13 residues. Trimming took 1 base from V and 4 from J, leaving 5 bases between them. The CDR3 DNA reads TGTGCCAGCAGCCAAGTCGGAGGAAACACCATATATTTT. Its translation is CASSQVGGNTIYF.

The CDR3 loop is CASSLQGANIQYF. As DNA, the CDR3 is TGTGCCAGCAGCTTACAGGGGGCGAACATTCAGTACTTC. The chain carries TRBV13 and TRBJ2-4, with 8 bases matching TRBD1. The CDR3 runs 13 residues. Trimming at V came to 2 bases and at J to 7 bases, leaving 1 base not matched to a gene. Looked up from germline, CDR1 is PRHDT and CDR2 is FYEKMQ (reference sequence).

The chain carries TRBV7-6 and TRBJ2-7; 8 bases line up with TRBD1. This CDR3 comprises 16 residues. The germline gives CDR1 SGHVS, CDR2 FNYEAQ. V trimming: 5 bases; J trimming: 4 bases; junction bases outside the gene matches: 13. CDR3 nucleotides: TGTGCCAGCAGCGAGATTGGGGGGACAGGAGGTTACGAGCAGTACTTC. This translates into CASSEIGGTGGYEQYF.

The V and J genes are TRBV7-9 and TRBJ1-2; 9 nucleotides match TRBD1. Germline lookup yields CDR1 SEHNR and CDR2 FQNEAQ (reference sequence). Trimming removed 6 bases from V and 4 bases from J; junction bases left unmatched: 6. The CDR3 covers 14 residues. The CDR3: CASRSTGGSYGYTF. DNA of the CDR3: TGTGCCAGCAGATCGACAGGGGGGAGCTATGGCTACACCTTC.

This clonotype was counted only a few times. The CDR3 coding sequence is TGTGCCAGCACCCCGGGACAGAGCACAGATACGCAGTATTTT. This gives the protein CASTPGQSTDTQYF. The chain recombines TRBV7-9 with TRBJ2-3; TRBD1 matches at 7 bases. Per the germline V gene, CDR1 is SEHNR and CDR2 is FQNEAQ (reference sequence). This CDR3 region has 14 residues. The J segment lost 0 bases and the V segment lost 7 bases, leaving 4 bases of the junction unmatched. The full variable domain, in which reference TRBV7-9 and TRBJ2-3 provide the parts outside the CDR3, is DTGVSQNPRHKITKRGQNVTFRCDPISEHNRLYWYRQTLGQGPEFLTYFQNEAQLEKSRLLSDRFSAERPKGSFSTLEIQRTEQGDSAMYLCASTPGQSTDTQYFGPGTRLTVL.

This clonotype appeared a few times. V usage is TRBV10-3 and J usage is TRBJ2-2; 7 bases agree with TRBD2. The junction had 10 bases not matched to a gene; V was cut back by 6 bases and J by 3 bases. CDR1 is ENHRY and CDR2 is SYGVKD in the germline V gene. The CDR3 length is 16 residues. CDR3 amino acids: CAIRVTSVGDTGELFF. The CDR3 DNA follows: TGTGCCATCAGGGTAACTAGCGTCGGTGACACCGGGGAGCTGTTTTTT.

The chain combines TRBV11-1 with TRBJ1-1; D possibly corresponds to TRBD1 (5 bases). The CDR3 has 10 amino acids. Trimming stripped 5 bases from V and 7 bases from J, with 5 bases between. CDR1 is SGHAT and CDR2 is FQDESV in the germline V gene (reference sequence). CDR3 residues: CASSRGEAFF. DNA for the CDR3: TGTGCCAGCAGCAGGGGTGAAGCTTTCTTT.

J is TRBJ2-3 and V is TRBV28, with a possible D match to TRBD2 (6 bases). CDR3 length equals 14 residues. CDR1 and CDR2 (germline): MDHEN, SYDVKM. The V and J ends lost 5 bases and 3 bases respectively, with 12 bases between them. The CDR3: CASSPGVTTDTQYF. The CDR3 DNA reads TGTGCCAGCAGTCCGGGGGTAACTACAGATACGCAGTATTTT.

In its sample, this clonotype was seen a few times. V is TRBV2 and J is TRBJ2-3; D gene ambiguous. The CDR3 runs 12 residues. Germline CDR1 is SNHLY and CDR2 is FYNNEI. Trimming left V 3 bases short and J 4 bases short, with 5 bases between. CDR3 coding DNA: TGTGCCAGCAGTGAGAGAGCAGATACGCAGTATTTT. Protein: CASSERADTQYF.

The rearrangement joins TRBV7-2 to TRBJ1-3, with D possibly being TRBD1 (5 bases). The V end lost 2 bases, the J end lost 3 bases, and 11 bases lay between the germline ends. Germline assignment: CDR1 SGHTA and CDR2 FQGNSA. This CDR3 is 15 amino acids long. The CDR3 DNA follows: TGTGCCAGCAGCTTACTCGGGGCGGGTGGAAACACCATATATTTT. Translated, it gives CASSLLGAGGNTIYF.

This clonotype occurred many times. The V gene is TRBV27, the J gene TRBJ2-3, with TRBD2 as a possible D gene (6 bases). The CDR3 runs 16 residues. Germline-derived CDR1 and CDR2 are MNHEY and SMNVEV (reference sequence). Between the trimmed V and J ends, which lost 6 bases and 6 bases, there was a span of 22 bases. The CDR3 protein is CASSSWGEEALDTQYF. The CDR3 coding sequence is TGTGCCAGCAGCTCATGGGGGGAGGAGGCATTGGATACGCAGTATTTT.

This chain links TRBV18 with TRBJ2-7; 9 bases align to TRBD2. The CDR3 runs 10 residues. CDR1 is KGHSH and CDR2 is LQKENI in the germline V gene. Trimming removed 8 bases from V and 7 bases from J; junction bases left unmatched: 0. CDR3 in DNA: TGTGCCAGCGCGGGGGGGGAGCAGTACGTC. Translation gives CASAGGEQYV.

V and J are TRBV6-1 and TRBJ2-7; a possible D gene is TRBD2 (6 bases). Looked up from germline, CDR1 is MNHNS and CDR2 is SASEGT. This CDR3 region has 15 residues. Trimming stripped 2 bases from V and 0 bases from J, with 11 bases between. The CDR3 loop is CASSEMPTSSYEQYF. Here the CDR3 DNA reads TGTGCCAGCAGTGAAATGCCGACTAGCTCCTACGAGCAGTACTTC.

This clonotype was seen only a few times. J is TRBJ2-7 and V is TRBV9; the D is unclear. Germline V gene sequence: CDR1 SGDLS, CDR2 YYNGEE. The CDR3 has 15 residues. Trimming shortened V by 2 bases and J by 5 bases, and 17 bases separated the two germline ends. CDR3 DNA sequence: TGTGCCAGCAGCGTTGACTCCGGATTTATGAACGAGCAGTACTTC. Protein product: CASSVDSGFMNEQYF.

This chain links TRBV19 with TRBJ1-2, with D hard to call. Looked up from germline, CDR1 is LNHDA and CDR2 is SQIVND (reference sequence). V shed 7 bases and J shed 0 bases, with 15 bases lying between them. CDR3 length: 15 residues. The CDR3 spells CASTSDQLANYGYTF. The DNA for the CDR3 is TGTGCCAGTACCTCGGACCAGCTTGCTAACTATGGCTACACCTTC.

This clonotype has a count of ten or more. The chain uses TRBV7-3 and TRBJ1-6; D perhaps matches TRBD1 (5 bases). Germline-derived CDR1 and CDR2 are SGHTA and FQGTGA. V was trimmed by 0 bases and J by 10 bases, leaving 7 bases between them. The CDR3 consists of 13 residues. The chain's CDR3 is CASSLTGDSPLHF. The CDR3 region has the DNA TGTGCCAGCAGCTTAACGGGGGACTCACCCCTCCACTTT.

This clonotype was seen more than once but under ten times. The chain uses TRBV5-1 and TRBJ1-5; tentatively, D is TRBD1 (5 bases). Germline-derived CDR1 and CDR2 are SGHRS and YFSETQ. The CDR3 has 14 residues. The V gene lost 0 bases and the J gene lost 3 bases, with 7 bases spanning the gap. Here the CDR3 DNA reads TGCGCCAGCAGCTTGGGGGACTTCAATCAGCCCCAGCATTTT. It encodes CASSLGDFNQPQHF.